This TCR beta chain emerged from a study of Graves' ophthalmopathy and Graves' hyperthyroidism. Findings and caveats of the study: Blood also carried most expanded thyroid clonotypes exceeding 0.001 frequency.

Active ophthalmopathy (CAS at least 3, NOSPECS at least 4), lasting under 3 months. In this sample, this clonotype turned up many times. The target antigen is unknown. For repertoire sequencing, the TCR beta CDR3 regions were amplified from RNA transcripts. Following a first-round RT-PCR that used HTBI primers, a second-round multiplex PCR was carried out. From the multiplex PCR reads, TCRdb called clonotypes with MiXCR, one entry per CDR3 protein. Counted here are a few hundred thousand distinct CDR3 sequences, about a sixth occurring once; the ten biggest clones make up roughly an eighth. The V gene lost 2 bases and the J gene lost 0 bases, with 11 bases spanning the gap. CDR1 is MNHEY, CDR2 SMNVEV, per germline (reference sequence). CDR3 length: 15 amino acids.

The sample was peripheral blood. This clonotype originated in an adult man with Graves' ophthalmopathy. The chain carries TRBV27 and TRBJ2-7; D remains unclear. As DNA, the CDR3 is TGTGCCAGCAGTTTAGTTTTTACCAACTCCTACGAGCAGTACTTC. This translates into CASSLVFTNSYEQYF.